These T cell receptor beta chains were read from a single sample in a study of follicular helper T cells after annual influenza vaccination. Here immunoSEQ multiplex PCR was the method, and the copy in TCRdb shows in-frame clones only, minus some. The table records under 550 clones, 55% to 70% of them present only once. The sequencing used CXCR5+ CD38+ circulating T follicular helper cells from blood, collected 7 days after influenza vaccination. The receptor set was obtained from an adult who received the influenza vaccine. The CDR3 runs from the conserved cysteine through the conserved F or W. The order of the fields is J gene, D gene, V gene, clone size, CDR3 protein, CDR3 DNA. D genes are given only for firm matches. Part of the rows lack a size; the others show once, few, many or a class for expanded clones.

j_gene: TRBJ2-6; d_gene: .; v_gene: TRBV7-9; abundance: .; CDR3aa: CASSAPLGSGANVLTF; CDR3nt: TGTGCCAGCAGCGCGCCCTTGGGCTCTGGGGCCAACGTCCTGACTTTC
j_gene: TRBJ2-5; d_gene: .; v_gene: TRBV11-2; abundance: .; CDR3aa: CASSLGEWGRETQYF; CDR3nt: TGTGCCAGCAGCTTAGGCGAGTGGGGTCGGGAGACCCAGTACTTC
j_gene: TRBJ2-2; d_gene: .; v_gene: TRBV5-1; abundance: .; CDR3aa: CASRSSITNTGELFF; CDR3nt: TGCGCCAGCAGGTCGAGCATTACGAACACCGGGGAGCTGTTTTTT
j_gene: TRBJ1-5; d_gene: .; v_gene: TRBV7-2; abundance: few; CDR3aa: CASSLALGYQPQHF; CDR3nt: TGTGCCAGCAGCTTAGCTCTCGGGTATCAGCCCCAGCATTTT
j_gene: TRBJ2-1; d_gene: .; v_gene: TRBV7-2; abundance: .; CDR3aa: CASSFLVGLRNEQFF; CDR3nt: TGTGCCAGCAGCTTTCTGGTGGGCTTGAGGAATGAGCAGTTCTTC